One and the same sample provided the 31 T cell receptor beta chains below, sequenced in a study of blood T cells in healthy people across ages. The use of a sample-barcoded 5' primer and a J-beta primer mix characterized a second PCR of roughly 7 to 12 cycles. TCRdb processed the 5' RACE reads anew with MiXCR; each CDR3 protein has one entry. The data contain 2 million or so distinct CDR3 sequences, around half of them singletons. Sequencing input: blood. The source of these receptors is a woman aged 40-49 years in good health.

This clonotype was picked up a small number of times. This chain links TRBV5-1 with TRBJ1-2; 7 bases agree with TRBD1. Germline V lookup: CDR1 SGHRS, CDR2 YFSETQ. The CDR3 loop spans 13 amino acids. Germline trimming cut 4 bases from V and 6 bases from J; bases unmatched to any gene: 6. In DNA, the CDR3 is TGCGCCAGCAGCCCGACCGGGACAGATGGCTACACCTTC. Its protein product is CASSPTGTDGYTF.

This sequence joins TRBV7-2 and TRBJ2-7; 8 nucleotides align to TRBD2. J was trimmed by 2 bases and V by 5 bases; bases with no gene match: 14. Germline CDR1 and CDR2: SGHTA and FQGNSA. The CDR3 length is 17 residues. The DNA of the CDR3 is TGTGCCAGCAGCAAAATCACGGGGGGGGCTCCCCCCTACGAGCAGTACTTC. Translation gives CASSKITGGAPPYEQYF. The whole variable domain, remainder taken from reference TRBV7-2 and TRBJ2-7, is GAGVSQSPSNKVTEKGKDVELRCDPISGHTALYWYRQSLGQGLEFLIYFQGNSAPDKSGLPSDRFSAERTGGSVSTLTIQRTQQEDSAVYLCASSKITGGAPPYEQYFGPGTRLTVT.

The chain uses TRBV7-9 and TRBJ1-1, with D perhaps TRBD1 (6 bases). V lost 2 bases and J 7 bases, leaving 20 bases between the germline ends. The germline V gene has CDR1 SEHNR and CDR2 FQNEAQ (reference sequence). The CDR3 runs to 16 residues. The DNA of the CDR3 is TGTGCCAGCAGCTTATCGGGGGCCAGGCGGCTCGGTGAAGCTTTCTTT. Residues: CASSLSGARRLGEAFF.

About this clonotype: At one boundary the junction diverges from the germline segment, which might be a read error. The gene calls are TRBV5-5 and TRBJ2-7, with D hard to call. Germline CDR1 reads SGHKS; CDR2 reads YYEKEE (reference sequence). The CDR3 is 14 amino acids. The CDR3 reads CASSSSSRSYEQSF. Written as DNA, the CDR3 is TGTGCCAGCAGCTCCAGTTCGAGGTCCTACGAGCAGTCCTTC.

The rearrangement links TRBV6-5 to TRBJ2-1, with D perhaps matching TRBD1 (5 bases). This CDR3 has 16 residues. V lost 6 bases and J 2 bases, leaving 17 bases between the germline ends. The germline gives CDR1 MNHEY, CDR2 SVGAGI. The CDR3 region is CASRSQERFPYNEQFF. In DNA form, the CDR3 reads TGTGCCAGCAGGTCACAGGAGAGGTTCCCCTACAATGAGCAGTTCTTC.

This clonotype was observed a few times. The V call is TRBV4-3, the J call TRBJ1-2; possible D gene TRBD1, 6 bases. Germline V gene sequence: CDR1 LGHNA, CDR2 YSLEER. This CDR3 comprises 15 residues. The V gene lost 2 bases and the J gene lost 4 bases, with 14 bases spanning the gap. The CDR3, as DNA: TGCGCCAGCAGCCAAAACAGGGAGGTCGGCTATGGCTACACCTTC. Translating gives CASSQNREVGYGYTF.

This clonotype has just a few counts. The genes are TRBV5-1 and TRBJ2-1, with D unclear. The CDR3 extends over 14 amino acids. V lost 3 bases and J 5 bases, leaving 12 bases between the germline ends. Germline values: CDR1 SGHRS, CDR2 YFSETQ. CDR3 loop: CASSWDRADNEQFF. CDR3 DNA: TGCGCCAGCAGCTGGGATAGGGCCGACAATGAGCAGTTCTTC.

This clonotype showed up just a few times. The chain links TRBV6-1 to TRBJ2-4, with 8 bases aligning to TRBD1. TRBJ2-7 matches the DNA end more closely, so the J call is doubtful. The CDR3 spans 13 residues. CDR1 and CDR2 from the germline V gene are MNHNS and SASEGT. The CDR3 protein is CASSRAGGDEQYF. In DNA form, the CDR3 reads TGTGCCAGCAGTCGGGCAGGGGGCGACGAGCAGTACTTC.

The chain combines TRBV29-1 with TRBJ2-2; D perhaps matches TRBD1 (5 bases). Germline values: CDR1 SQVTM, CDR2 ANQGSEA. CDR3 length: 11 residues. Trimming took 8 bases from V and 6 from J, leaving 10 bases between them. CDR3 amino acids: CSTRVAGELFF. For the CDR3, the DNA is TGCAGCACCAGGGTGGCCGGGGAGCTGTTTTTT.

CDR3 DNA sequence: TGTGCCAGCAGCCGGGACTTGTATAATTCACCCCTCCACTTT. Translation: CASSRDLYNSPLHF. The rearrangement links TRBV5-4 to TRBJ1-6; possible D gene TRBD1, 5 bases. The germline CDR1 and CDR2 sequences are SGHNT and YYREEE (reference sequence). This CDR3 region has 14 residues. Trimming pared 4 bases from V and 4 bases from J, leaving 9 bases between.

Ten or more counts support this clonotype. The chain is built from TRBV4-3 and TRBJ2-1, with 9 nucleotides matching TRBD2. The germline V gene has CDR1 LGHNA and CDR2 YSLEER. The CDR3 runs to 15 residues. V was clipped by 4 bases and J by 8 bases; unmatched bases: 9. The CDR3 here is CASSRLASGVDEQFF. In DNA form, the CDR3 reads TGCGCCAGCAGCCGCCTGGCTAGCGGGGTTGATGAGCAGTTCTTC.

The chain couples TRBV6-1 to TRBJ1-5, with D possibly being TRBD1 (6 bases). Germline V lookup: CDR1 MNHNS, CDR2 SASEGT. This CDR3 is 15 amino acids long. V was shortened by 2 bases and J by 2 bases, with 10 bases between the two germline ends. This CDR3 reads CASSEQGYGNQPQHF. The CDR3 bases are TGTGCCAGCAGTGAACAGGGGTACGGCAATCAGCCCCAGCATTTT.

This rearrangement joins TRBV7-8 to TRBJ1-4; tentative D call: TRBD1 (6 bases). The CDR3 has 17 amino acids. The germline V gene encodes CDR1 SGHVS and CDR2 FQNEAQ. V lost 0 bases and J lost 7, with 18 bases in between. CDR3 coding DNA: TGTGCCAGCAGCTTAGCGCAGGGGTCGGGGATTAGTGAAAAACTGTTTTTT. This codes for CASSLAQGSGISEKLFF.

This rearrangement joins TRBV6-6 to TRBJ2-1, with a tentative D call TRBD1 (5 bases). Germline V lookup: CDR1 MNHNY, CDR2 SVGAGI (reference sequence). V gave up 2 bases and J gave up 5 bases, with 13 bases separating them. There are 15 residues in the CDR3. This chain's CDR3 is CASSYAGQVNNEQFF. In DNA, the CDR3 is TGTGCCAGCAGTTACGCAGGGCAGGTTAACAATGAGCAGTTCTTC.

The chain is built from TRBV3-1 and TRBJ2-1; D possibly matches TRBD1 or TRBD2 (5 bases each). V dropped 2 bases and J dropped 2 bases, with 16 bases sitting between them. CDR3 length: 17 residues. The germline V gene has CDR1 LGHDT and CDR2 YNNKEL (reference sequence). The DNA of the CDR3 is TGTGCCAGCAGCCAATACGAGGCCGGGACCACCTACAATGAGCAGTTCTTC. This sequence encodes CASSQYEAGTTYNEQFF.

This chain links TRBV7-2 with TRBJ1-2, with D unresolved. The CDR3 is 12 amino acids. The V and J ends lost 2 bases and 8 bases respectively, with 9 bases between them. CDR1 is SGHTA and CDR2 is FQGNSA in the germline V gene. The CDR3 DNA is TGTGCCAGCAGCTTAAGGTCCCCGGGCTACACCTTC. Protein product: CASSLRSPGYTF.

The gene calls are TRBV7-8 and TRBJ2-7; no firm D call. The J call may be faulty, since TRBJ2-5 better matches the DNA end. Per germline, CDR1 SGHVS and CDR2 FQNEAQ. This CDR3 contains 17 residues. The CDR3 region is CASSSSGSTLDRETQYF. In nucleotides, the CDR3 is TGTGCCAGCAGCTCCTCCGGGTCTACCCTTGATCGGGAGACCCAGTACTTC.

The chain has TRBV25-1 and TRBJ1-2, with D perhaps matching TRBD1 (5 bases). V lost 4 bases, J lost 7 bases, and 13 bases lay in between. The V gene's germline CDR1 is MGHDK and CDR2 SYGVNS. CDR3 length equals 13 residues. CDR3: CASSVSRDCGYTF. DNA for the CDR3: TGTGCCAGCAGTGTCAGTAGGGACTGTGGCTACACCTTC.

The chain recombines TRBV6-1 with TRBJ1-4; TRBD1 might be the D (5 bases). The CDR3 is made up of 15 amino acids. The ends were cut back, 1 base at V and 6 bases at J, with 12 bases in the middle. Germline V gives CDR1 MNHNS, CDR2 SASEGT. CDR3 DNA sequence: TGTGCCAGCAGTGAAGTGTGGGGCGGTTATGAAAAACTGTTTTTT. Amino acids: CASSEVWGGYEKLFF.

The V and J genes are TRBV7-8 and TRBJ2-5; no clear D. Germline V gene lookup returns CDR1 SGHVS and CDR2 FQNEAQ. The germline V and J ends were trimmed by 4 bases and 0 bases, with 6 bases remaining between them. The CDR3 runs 13 residues. The CDR3 sequence is CASSSIDQETQYF. The DNA of the CDR3 is TGTGCCAGCAGCTCCATAGACCAAGAGACCCAGTACTTC.

Only a few counts were recorded for this clonotype. This chain connects TRBV20-1 to TRBJ2-4; D is tentatively TRBD1 or TRBD2 (6 bases each). CDR1 is DFQATT, CDR2 SNEGSKA, per germline (reference sequence). Trimming took 0 bases from V and 8 from J, leaving 17 bases between them. The CDR3 consists of 15 residues. Here the CDR3 DNA reads TGCAGTGCTAGAGATAGGCTAGCGAGGGGGGACATTCAGTACTTC. Residues: CSARDRLARGDIQYF.

CDR3 residues: CASKEGAQVYGYTF. Here the CDR3 DNA reads TGTGCCAGCAAGGAGGGGGCGCAAGTCTATGGCTACACCTTC. The gene calls are TRBV28 and TRBJ1-2, with 7 bases matching TRBD1. V lost 7 bases and J lost 4; bases outside the gene matches: 9. The CDR3 sequence is 14 residues long. Germline V lookup: CDR1 MDHEN, CDR2 SYDVKM.

This clonotype was seen only a few times. This rearrangement joins TRBV12-3 or TRBV12-4 to TRBJ2-1; the D is unclear. V lost 3 bases and J 4 bases, leaving 13 bases between the germline ends. This CDR3 is built from 15 residues. The CDR3 nucleotides are TGTGCCAGCAGTTTTATAACTGGAGAGTACAATGAGCAGTTCTTC. Amino acids: CASSFITGEYNEQFF.

The J gene is TRBJ2-3, the V gene TRBV28, with TRBD1 identical over 8 bases. Per the germline V gene, CDR1 is MDHEN and CDR2 is SYDVKM. V gave up 3 bases and J gave up 4 bases; unmatched junction bases: 9. This CDR3 has 16 amino acids. CDR3 residues: CASSFVTGAFSDTQYF. CDR3 DNA: TGTGCCAGCAGTTTCGTGACAGGGGCCTTTTCAGATACGCAGTATTTT.

This clonotype has ten or more counts. V is TRBV10-3 and J is TRBJ2-1; possibly TRBD2 for D (6 bases). The V gene lost 1 base and the J gene lost 5 bases, with 15 bases spanning the gap. Germline CDR1 ENHRY, CDR2 SYGVKD. This CDR3 has 16 residues. The CDR3 loop is CAISEWVGGIDNEQFF. CDR3 coding DNA: TGTGCCATCAGTGAGTGGGTGGGGGGAATCGACAATGAGCAGTTCTTC.

In its sample, this clonotype was seen many times. The chain joins TRBV5-1 to TRBJ2-3; the D is unclear. Per germline, CDR1 SGHRS and CDR2 YFSETQ. The V end was cut by 5 bases, the J end by 0 bases, with 10 bases between. The CDR3 has 14 residues. This CDR3 reads CASRDRASTDTQYF. The DNA of the CDR3 is TGCGCCAGCAGAGATAGAGCTAGCACAGATACGCAGTATTTT.

Concerning this clonotype: The junction departs from germline at one end; a sequencing error may be responsible. The CDR3 region has the DNA TGTGCTAGCAGCTTAGGGTACGCGGGCCAGACCCAGTACTTC. It codes for CASSLGYAGQTQYF. The V gene is TRBV7-9, the J gene TRBJ2-5; possible D gene TRBD2, 5 bases. The germline V gene has CDR1 SEHNR and CDR2 FQNEAQ (reference sequence). The CDR3 is 14 residues long.

The V and J genes are TRBV15 and TRBJ1-5; D gene unclear. The CDR3 totals 12 residues. The germline CDR1 and CDR2 sequences are LNHNV and YYDKDF (reference sequence). Trimming cost V 0 bases and J 6 bases, with 3 bases left between them. CDR3 loop: CATSRDVQPQHF. Written as DNA, the CDR3 is TGTGCCACCAGCAGAGATGTTCAGCCCCAGCATTTT.

In this sample, this clonotype turned up a few times. The chain has TRBV27 and TRBJ2-7, with D tentatively TRBD2 (5 bases). The length of the CDR3 is 13 residues. V was shortened by 8 bases and J by 4 bases, with 15 bases between the two germline ends. From germline, CDR1 is MNHEY and CDR2 SMNVEV (reference sequence). CDR3 sequence: CASASGSRYEQYF. CDR3 nucleotide sequence: TGTGCCAGCGCAAGCGGCAGTAGATACGAGCAGTACTTC.

V gene TRBV15 combines with J gene TRBJ2-3; TRBD2 matches at 9 bases. V lost 0 bases, J lost 3 bases, and 13 bases stayed unmatched. CDR3 length equals 19 residues. Germline-derived CDR1 and CDR2 are LNHNV and YYDKDF (reference sequence). This CDR3 is CATSRDRVAGALRTDTQYF. CDR3 DNA sequence: TGTGCCACCAGCAGAGATCGAGTAGCGGGGGCCCTTAGGACAGATACGCAGTATTTT. The full variable domain, with the rest looked up from reference TRBV15 and TRBJ2-3, is DAMVIQNPRYQVTQFGKPVTLSCSQTLNHNVMYWYQQKSSQAPKLLFHYYDKDFNNEADTPDNFQSRRPNTSFCFLDIRSPGLGDTAMYLCATSRDRVAGALRTDTQYFGPGTRLTVL.

The rearrangement links TRBV4-2 to TRBJ2-1; tentative D call: TRBD1 (6 bases). V was pared by 2 bases and J by 5 bases, with 10 bases between. CDR1 is LGHNA and CDR2 is YNFKEQ in the germline V gene. The CDR3 runs to 14 residues. Written as DNA, the CDR3 is TGTGCCAGCAGCCAACCGACAGGTAACAATGAGCAGTTCTTC. Translation gives CASSQPTGNNEQFF.